Following are 13 T cell receptor beta chains from one sample sequenced in a study of monozygotic twins with inflammatory bowel disease (dated by TCRdb to between 2018 and 2021). Preparation of the library involved 5' RACE. The run used an Illumina HiSeq 2500. With the reads reprocessed by TCRdb, a single entry stands for each CDR3 protein sequence and no DNA is reported. The sample's clone listing holds about 210,000 distinct CDR3 sequences. The ten most abundant clones make up around 1.5% of the sample. Sequencing was carried out using blood. The receptors were gathered from a human donor with ulcerative colitis or Crohn's disease, or a healthy co-twin of an affected twin (not recorded which).

The chain joins TRBV10-3 to TRBJ2-1; TCRdb selects TRBD2, and the lack of DNA leaves this call unchecked. The CDR3 runs to 14 residues. From germline, CDR1 is ENHRY and CDR2 SYGVKD. The chain's CDR3 is CAISESQLGDEQFF.

This chain connects TRBV5-4 to TRBJ1-1. CDR1 is SGHNT, CDR2 YYREEE, per germline (reference sequence). The CDR3 has 15 amino acids. CDR3: CASSLVDGMNTEAFF. Full variable domain (outside the CDR3, taken from reference TRBV5-4 and TRBJ1-1): ETGVTQSPTHLIKTRGQQVTLRCSSQSGHNTVSWYQQALGQGPQFIFQYYREEENGRGNFPPRFSGLQFPNYSSELNVNALELDDSALYLCASSLVDGMNTEAFFGQGTRLTVV.

The J gene is TRBJ2-3, the V gene TRBV5-4; TCRdb names TRBD2, which stays unverified in the absence of DNA. From germline, CDR1 is SGHNT and CDR2 YYREEE (reference sequence). The CDR3 is 14 amino acids. The CDR3: CASRTTSRADTQYF.

The V and J genes are TRBV7-3 and TRBJ1-1; with no DNA, the TCRdb D assignment of TRBD1 cannot be verified. Germline V gives CDR1 SGHTA, CDR2 FQGTGA. The CDR3 is 18 amino acids. CDR3 amino acids: CASTRSDRDRGLNTEAFF. Full variable domain (remainder filled in from reference TRBV7-3 and TRBJ1-1): GAGVSQTPSNKVTEKGKYVELRCDPISGHTALYWYRQSLGQGPEFLIYFQGTGAADDSGLPNDRFFAVRPEGSVSTLKIQRTERGDSAVYLCASTRSDRDRGLNTEAFFGQGTRLTVV.

CDR3 sequence: CASSVGAGKYGYTF. The chain carries TRBV9 and TRBJ1-2. The CDR3 is 14 residues long. From germline, CDR1 is SGDLS and CDR2 YYNGEE.

The V and J genes are TRBV15 and TRBJ2-3; TCRdb proposes TRBD1, but this gene call is untestable without DNA. Germline V gives CDR1 LNHNV, CDR2 YYDKDF (reference sequence). The CDR3 consists of 15 residues. The CDR3: CATSRDIQGIDTQYF. The complete variable domain, with remaining parts taken from reference TRBV15 and TRBJ2-3, reads DAMVIQNPRYQVTQFGKPVTLSCSQTLNHNVMYWYQQKSSQAPKLLFHYYDKDFNNEADTPDNFQSRRPNTSFCFLDIRSPGLGDTAMYLCATSRDIQGIDTQYFGPGTRLTVL.

This chain joins TRBV12-3 or TRBV12-4 and TRBJ2-7; TCRdb's D call, TRBD1, is unchecked because there is no DNA. This CDR3 contains 14 residues. CDR3: CASSRDRDFYEQYF.

This chain joins TRBV6-6 and TRBJ2-1; TCRdb designates TRBD1, a call that cannot be tested without DNA. This CDR3 spans 14 amino acids. Germline lookup yields CDR1 MNHNY and CDR2 SVGAGI (reference sequence). The CDR3 spells CASSLQGAGNEQFF.

The J gene is TRBJ1-5, the V gene TRBV27; checking the TCRdb D call of TRBD1 is not possible without DNA. This CDR3 has 16 residues. From germline, CDR1 is MNHEY and CDR2 SMNVEV (reference sequence). The CDR3 loop is CASSFRGGLSNQPQHF.

The rearrangement uses TRBV6-2 or TRBV6-3 and TRBJ2-7; the TCRdb D gene call, TRBD2, has no DNA to confirm it. From germline, CDR1 is MNHEY and CDR2 SVGEGT. The CDR3 runs to 15 residues. The CDR3 region is CASSYSAGLVYEQYF.

The rearrangement joins TRBV12-3 or TRBV12-4 to TRBJ2-7. The CDR3 loop spans 13 amino acids. The CDR3 spells CASSPDGYYEQYF.

V and J are TRBV6-1 and TRBJ2-3; TCRdb reports TRBD2, a call that lacks DNA to check it against. The CDR3 has 16 residues. The germline V gene encodes CDR1 MNHNS and CDR2 SASEGT. The CDR3 is CASSEGVGGPTDTQYF.

This chain uses TRBV6-2 or TRBV6-3 with TRBJ2-5; the D call from TCRdb, TRBD2, cannot be confirmed without DNA. In germline, CDR1 is MNHEY, CDR2 SVGEGT. CDR3 length: 13 amino acids. CDR3 protein: CASGRAGRETQYF.